These T cell receptor beta chains were read from a single sample in a study of T cell responses to AZD1222 COVID-19 vaccine. TCRdb keeps only in-frame clones here, not all; method: immunoSEQ multiplex PCR. This table holds 50,000 to 75,000 clones, about 70% found once. This specimen consisted of peripheral blood, obtained on day 0 of AZD1222 vaccination. The receptors were sampled from an adult in good health. Both conserved end residues are part of each CDR3. The D gene is left open where the match is weak. Expanded clones get a size class; other rows say once, few or many, or leave the size out.

CDR3aa	CDR3nt	d_gene	abundance	j_gene	v_gene	len
CASSGISPGEQYF	TGTGCCAGCAGTGGGATTTCGCCAGGCGAGCAGTACTTC	.	.	TRBJ2-7	TRBV2	13
CASSLGPGQGYNEQFF	TGTGCCAGCAGCTTAGGTCCGGGACAGGGATACAATGAGCAGTTCTTC	TRBD1	few	TRBJ2-1	TRBV11-2	16
CASRGDRANTGELFF	TGCGCCAGCAGGGGGGACAGAGCAAACACCGGGGAGCTGTTTTTT	TRBD1	.	TRBJ2-2	TRBV10-2	15
CASSSRRDGVVQQYF	TGTGCCAGTAGTTCCCGTCGGGACGGCGTCGTGCAGCAGTACTTC	.	.	TRBJ2-7	TRBV19	15
CASSVGSSNQPQHF	TGTGCCAGCAGCGTCGGCAGCAGTAATCAGCCCCAGCATTTT	.	.	TRBJ1-5	TRBV27	14
CATSLGANYGYTF	TGTGCCACCAGCCTAGGAGCTAACTATGGCTACACCTTC	.	once	TRBJ1-2	TRBV2	13
CASNPTGSNSPLHF	TGTGCCAGTAACCCGACAGGCTCTAATTCACCCCTCCACTTT	.	.	TRBJ1-6	TRBV19	14
CASSREGHFENIQYF	TGTGCCAGCAGCCGTGAAGGACATTTCGAAAACATTCAGTACTTC	.	.	TRBJ2-4	TRBV13	15
CASSQGLGSYEQYF	TGCGCCAGCAGCCAAGGCCTCGGATCCTACGAGCAGTACTTC	.	.	TRBJ2-7	TRBV4-1	14
CASSSRDLEAKNIQYF	TGTGCCAGCAGTTCCCGAGACCTGGAGGCCAAAAACATTCAGTACTTC	.	once	TRBJ2-4	TRBV6-2/TRBV6-3	16
CASSARILYEQYF	TGTGCCAGCAGCGCCAGGATCCTCTACGAGCAGTACTTC	.	few	TRBJ2-7	TRBV7-2	13
CASSLGLAGSTDTQYF	TGTGCCAGCAGCTTGGGACTAGCGGGAAGCACAGATACGCAGTATTTT	TRBD2	.	TRBJ2-3	TRBV7-2	16
CASSPWEGVNEQFF	TGTGCCAGCAGTCCATGGGAGGGGGTAAATGAGCAGTTCTTC	.	.	TRBJ2-1	TRBV25-1	14
CASSYSGAYGYTF	TGTGCCAGCAGTTACTCCGGGGCATATGGCTACACCTTC	.	.	TRBJ1-2	TRBV6-5	13
CASSDRDREHEAFF	TGTGCCAGCAGCGACCGGGACAGGGAGCATGAAGCTTTCTTT	TRBD1	few	TRBJ1-1	TRBV13	14
CASSPLGGEQYF	TGTGCCAGCAGCCCCCTTGGGGGCGAGCAGTACTTC	.	.	TRBJ2-7	TRBV9	12
CASSQLQLLSGNTIYF	TGTGCCAGCAGCCAATTACAGCTACTCTCTGGAAACACCATATATTTT	.	.	TRBJ1-3	TRBV14	16
CASSLTDWQFF	TGTGCCAGCAGTTTGACAGACTGGCAGTTCTTC	.	.	TRBJ2-1	TRBV28	11
CSVLQYGYTF	TGCAGCGTTCTACAGTATGGCTACACCTTC	.	.	TRBJ1-2	TRBV29-1	10
CASSAVQGGGYTF	TGTGCCAGTAGTGCGGTTCAGGGTGGCGGCTACACCTTC	.	.	TRBJ1-2	TRBV19	13
CATSRDSGGNQPQHF	TGTGCCACCAGCAGAGATTCGGGGGGGAATCAGCCCCAGCATTTT	.	.	TRBJ1-5	TRBV15	15
CASSLLFGQNTEAFF	TGCGCCAGCAGCTTGCTCTTCGGACAAAACACTGAAGCTTTCTTT	.	.	TRBJ1-1	TRBV5-1	15
CASTSPFPQPQHF	TGTGCCAGCACGTCCCCCTTTCCTCAGCCCCAGCATTTT	.	.	TRBJ1-5	TRBV6-5	13
CASNSSGGRGSSPLHF	TGTGCCAGCAACTCATCTGGAGGCAGGGGAAGTTCACCCCTCCACTTT	.	.	TRBJ1-6	TRBV7-2	16
CASSQDRETQYF	TGCGCCAGCAGCCAAGATCGGGAGACCCAGTACTTC	.	few	TRBJ2-5	TRBV4-3	12
CASSYPGTGAEKLFF	TGTGCCAGCAGTTACCCCGGGACAGGGGCAGAAAAACTGTTTTTT	TRBD1	.	TRBJ1-4	TRBV28	15
CASEKELALGYTF	TGTGCCAGCGAAAAGGAGTTGGCCCTTGGCTACACCTTC	.	.	TRBJ1-2	TRBV28	13
CASSRYQGTNEKLFF	TGTGCCAGCAGCCGATACCAGGGGACTAATGAAAAACTGTTTTTT	.	.	TRBJ1-4	TRBV9	15
CASSSGLQGTQYF	TGTGCCAGCAGTTCGGGGCTGCAAGGGACCCAGTACTTC	.	.	TRBJ2-5	TRBV7-2	13
CASSLASGQDNEQFF	TGTGCCAGCAGCTTAGCCTCGGGACAAGACAATGAGCAGTTCTTC	.	once	TRBJ2-1	TRBV7-9	15
CASSFGGGAYEQYF	TGTGCCAGCAGCTTTGGCGGGGGGGCGTACGAGCAGTACTTC	TRBD2	.	TRBJ2-7	TRBV7-2	14
CASSFGGQNNQPQHF	TGTGCCAGCAGCTTTGGGGGACAGAACAATCAGCCCCAGCATTTT	TRBD1	.	TRBJ1-5	TRBV11-2	15
CASSSEAAPAYEQYF	TGTGCCAGCAGCTCGGAGGCGGCTCCGGCCTACGAGCAGTACTTC	.	.	TRBJ2-7	TRBV7-9	15
CASSKSPRTTDTQYF	TGTGCCAGCAGCAAATCCCCCCGGACCACAGATACGCAGTATTTT	.	.	TRBJ2-3	TRBV3-1/TRBV3-2	15
CATSRDRTGSQPQHF	TGTGCCACCAGCAGAGATCGGACAGGGAGTCAGCCCCAGCATTTT	TRBD1	few	TRBJ1-5	TRBV15	15
CASSLGGLVTDTQYF	TGTGCCAGCAGCTTGGGGGGACTAGTAACAGATACGCAGTATTTT	TRBD2	.	TRBJ2-3	TRBV5-8	15